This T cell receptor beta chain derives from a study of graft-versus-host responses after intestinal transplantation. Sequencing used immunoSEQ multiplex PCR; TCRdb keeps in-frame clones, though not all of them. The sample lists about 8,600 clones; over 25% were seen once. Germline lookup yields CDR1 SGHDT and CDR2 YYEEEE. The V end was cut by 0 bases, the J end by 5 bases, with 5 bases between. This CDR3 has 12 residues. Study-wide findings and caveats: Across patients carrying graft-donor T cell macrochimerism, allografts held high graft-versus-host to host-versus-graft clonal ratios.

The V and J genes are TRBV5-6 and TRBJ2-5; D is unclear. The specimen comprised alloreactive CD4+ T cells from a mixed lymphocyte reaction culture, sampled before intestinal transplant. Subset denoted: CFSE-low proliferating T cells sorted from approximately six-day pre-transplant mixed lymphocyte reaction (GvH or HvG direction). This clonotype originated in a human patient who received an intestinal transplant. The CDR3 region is CASSLAIETQYF. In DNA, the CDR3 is TGTGCCAGCAGCTTGGCAATTGAGACCCAGTACTTC.